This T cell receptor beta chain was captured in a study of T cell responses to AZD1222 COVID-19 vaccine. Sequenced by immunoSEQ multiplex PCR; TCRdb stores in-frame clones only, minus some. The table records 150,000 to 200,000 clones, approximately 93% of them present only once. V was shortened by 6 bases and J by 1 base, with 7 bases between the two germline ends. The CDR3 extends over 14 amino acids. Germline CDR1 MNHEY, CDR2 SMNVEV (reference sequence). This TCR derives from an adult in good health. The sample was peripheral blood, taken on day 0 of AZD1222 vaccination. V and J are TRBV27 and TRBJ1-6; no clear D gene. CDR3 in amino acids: CASRVGSYNSPLHF. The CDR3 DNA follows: TGTGCCAGCAGAGTCGGTTCCTATAATTCACCCCTCCACTTT.